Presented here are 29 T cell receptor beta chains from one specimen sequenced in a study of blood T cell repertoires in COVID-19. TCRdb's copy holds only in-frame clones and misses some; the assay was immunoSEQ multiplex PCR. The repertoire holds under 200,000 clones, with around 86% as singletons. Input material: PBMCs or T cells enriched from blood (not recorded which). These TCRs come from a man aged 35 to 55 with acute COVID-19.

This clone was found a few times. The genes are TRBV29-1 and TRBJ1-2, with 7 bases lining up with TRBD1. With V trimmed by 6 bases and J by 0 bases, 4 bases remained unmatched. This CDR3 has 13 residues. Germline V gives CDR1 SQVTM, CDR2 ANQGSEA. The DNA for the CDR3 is TGCAGCGTGAGGGGACAGTCTAACTATGGCTACACCTTC. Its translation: CSVRGQSNYGYTF.

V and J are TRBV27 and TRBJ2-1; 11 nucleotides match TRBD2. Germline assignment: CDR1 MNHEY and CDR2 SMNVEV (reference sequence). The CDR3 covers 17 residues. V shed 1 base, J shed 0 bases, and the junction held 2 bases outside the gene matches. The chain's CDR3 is CASSLFTSGSSYNEQFF. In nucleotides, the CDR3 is TGTGCCAGCAGTTTATTTACTAGCGGGAGCTCCTACAATGAGCAGTTCTTC.

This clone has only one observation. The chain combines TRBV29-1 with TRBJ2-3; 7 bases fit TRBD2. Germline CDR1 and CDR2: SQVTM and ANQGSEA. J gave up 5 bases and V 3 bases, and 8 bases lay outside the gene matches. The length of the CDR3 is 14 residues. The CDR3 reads CSVDPGGGGDTQYF. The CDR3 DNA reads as TGCAGCGTTGATCCTGGGGGGGGTGGAGATACGCAGTATTTT.

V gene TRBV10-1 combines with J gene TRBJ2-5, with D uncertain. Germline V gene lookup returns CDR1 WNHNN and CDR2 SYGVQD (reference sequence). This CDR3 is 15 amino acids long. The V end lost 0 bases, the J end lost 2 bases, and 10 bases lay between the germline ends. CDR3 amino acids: CASSESFGPQETQYF. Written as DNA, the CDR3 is TGCGCCAGCAGTGAGTCGTTTGGGCCGCAAGAGACCCAGTACTTC.

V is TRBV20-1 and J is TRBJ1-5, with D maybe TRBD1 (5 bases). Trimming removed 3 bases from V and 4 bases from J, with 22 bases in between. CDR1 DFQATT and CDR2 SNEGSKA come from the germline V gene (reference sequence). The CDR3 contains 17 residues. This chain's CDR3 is CSASGGREILGNQPQHF. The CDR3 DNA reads TGCAGTGCTAGTGGAGGCAGGGAAATTTTGGGGAATCAGCCCCAGCATTTT.

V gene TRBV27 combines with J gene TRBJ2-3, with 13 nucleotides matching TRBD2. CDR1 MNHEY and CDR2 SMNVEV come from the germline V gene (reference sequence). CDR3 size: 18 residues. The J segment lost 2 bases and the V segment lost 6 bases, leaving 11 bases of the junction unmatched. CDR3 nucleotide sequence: TGTGCCAGCAGAGCTTCCTTAGGACTAGCGGGAGACACAGATACGCAGTATTTT. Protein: CASRASLGLAGDTDTQYF.

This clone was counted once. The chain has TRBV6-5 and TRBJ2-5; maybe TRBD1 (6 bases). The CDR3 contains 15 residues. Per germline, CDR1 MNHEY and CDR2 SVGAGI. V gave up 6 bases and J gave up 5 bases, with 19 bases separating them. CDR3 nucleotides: TGTGCCAGCAGGGCTTACAGGGAAGTCGGCGAGACCCAGTACTTC. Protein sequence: CASRAYREVGETQYF.

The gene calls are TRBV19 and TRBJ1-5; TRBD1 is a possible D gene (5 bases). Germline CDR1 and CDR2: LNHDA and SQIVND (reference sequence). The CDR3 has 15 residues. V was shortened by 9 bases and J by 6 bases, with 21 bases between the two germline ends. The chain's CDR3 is CASQADSQGSQPQHF. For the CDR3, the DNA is TGTGCCAGCCAAGCCGATTCGCAGGGAAGTCAGCCCCAGCATTTT.

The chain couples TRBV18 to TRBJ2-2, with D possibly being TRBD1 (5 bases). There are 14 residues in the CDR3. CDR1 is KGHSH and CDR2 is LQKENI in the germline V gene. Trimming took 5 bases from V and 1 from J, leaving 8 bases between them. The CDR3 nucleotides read TGTGCCAGCTCATTCCAGGGGAACACCGGGGAGCTGTTTTTT. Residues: CASSFQGNTGELFF.

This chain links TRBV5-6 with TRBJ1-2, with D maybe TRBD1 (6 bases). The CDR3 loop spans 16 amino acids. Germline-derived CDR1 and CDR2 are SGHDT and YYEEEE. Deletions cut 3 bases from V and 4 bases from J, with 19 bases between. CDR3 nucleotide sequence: TGTGCCAGCAGCTCAATAAGTAACAGGGCTGTCTATGGCTACACCTTC. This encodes CASSSISNRAVYGYTF.

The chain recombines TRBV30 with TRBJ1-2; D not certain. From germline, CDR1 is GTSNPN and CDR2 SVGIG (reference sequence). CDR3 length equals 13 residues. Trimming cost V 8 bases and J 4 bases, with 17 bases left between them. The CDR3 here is CAHTRSEGYGYTF. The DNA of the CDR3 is TGTGCCCACACTAGGAGCGAAGGCTATGGCTACACCTTC.

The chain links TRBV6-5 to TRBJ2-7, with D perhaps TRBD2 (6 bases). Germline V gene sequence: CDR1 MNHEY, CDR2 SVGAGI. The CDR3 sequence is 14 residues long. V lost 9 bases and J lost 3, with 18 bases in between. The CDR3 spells CASLNVRRGYEQYF. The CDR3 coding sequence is TGTGCCAGTTTAAATGTTAGGCGGGGCTACGAGCAGTACTTC.

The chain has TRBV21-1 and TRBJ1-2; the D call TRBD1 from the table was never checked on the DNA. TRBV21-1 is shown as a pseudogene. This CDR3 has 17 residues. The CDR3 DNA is TGTGCCAGCAGGACCACGTGGGACAGACGAACTAACTATGGCTACACCTTC. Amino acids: CASRTTWDRRTNYGYTF.

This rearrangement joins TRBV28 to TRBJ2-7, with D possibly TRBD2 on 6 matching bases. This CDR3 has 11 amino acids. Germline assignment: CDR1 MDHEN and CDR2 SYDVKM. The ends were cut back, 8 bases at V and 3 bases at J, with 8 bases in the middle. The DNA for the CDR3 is TGTGCCAGCGGAGCGGGCTACGAGCAGTACTTC. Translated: CASGAGYEQYF. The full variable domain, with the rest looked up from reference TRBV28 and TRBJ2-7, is DVKVTQSSRYLVKRTGEKVFLECVQDMDHENMFWYRQDPGLGLRLIYFSYDVKMKEKGDIPEGYSVSREKKERFSLILESASTNQTSMYLCASGAGYEQYFGPGTRLTVT.

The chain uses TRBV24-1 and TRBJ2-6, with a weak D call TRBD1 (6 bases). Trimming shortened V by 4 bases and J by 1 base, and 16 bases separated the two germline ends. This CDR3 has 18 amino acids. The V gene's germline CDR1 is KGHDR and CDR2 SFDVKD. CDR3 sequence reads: CATSDPTETGSGANVLTF. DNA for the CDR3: TGTGCCACCAGTGACCCGACCGAGACAGGATCTGGGGCCAACGTCCTGACTTTC.

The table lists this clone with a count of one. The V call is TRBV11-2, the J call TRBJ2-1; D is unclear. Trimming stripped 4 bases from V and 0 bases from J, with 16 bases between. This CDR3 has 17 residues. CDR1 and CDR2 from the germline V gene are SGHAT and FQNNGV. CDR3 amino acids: CASSSTQGRSSYNEQFF. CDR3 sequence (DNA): TGTGCCAGCAGCTCTACCCAAGGAAGGAGCTCCTACAATGAGCAGTTCTTC. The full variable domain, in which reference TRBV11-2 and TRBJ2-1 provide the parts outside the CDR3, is EAGVAQSPRYKIIEKRQSVAFWCNPISGHATLYWYQQILGQGPKLLIQFQNNGVVDDSQLPKDRFSAERLKGVDSTLKIQPAKLEDSAVYLCASSSTQGRSSYNEQFFGPGTRLTVL.

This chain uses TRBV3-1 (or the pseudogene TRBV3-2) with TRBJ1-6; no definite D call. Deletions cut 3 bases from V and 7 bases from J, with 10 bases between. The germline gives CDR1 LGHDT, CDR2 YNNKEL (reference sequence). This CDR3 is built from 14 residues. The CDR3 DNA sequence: TGTGCCAGCAGCCAGGGCCGACTAAATTCACCCCTCCACTTT. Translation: CASSQGRLNSPLHF.

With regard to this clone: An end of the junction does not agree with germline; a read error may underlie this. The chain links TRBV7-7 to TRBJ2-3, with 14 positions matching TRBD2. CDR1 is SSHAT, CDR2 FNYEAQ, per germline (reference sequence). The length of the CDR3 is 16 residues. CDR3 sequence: CASSLGLAGAGDTQYF. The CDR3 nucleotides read TGTGCTAGCAGCTTGGGACTAGCGGGAGCTGGGGATACGCAGTATTTT.

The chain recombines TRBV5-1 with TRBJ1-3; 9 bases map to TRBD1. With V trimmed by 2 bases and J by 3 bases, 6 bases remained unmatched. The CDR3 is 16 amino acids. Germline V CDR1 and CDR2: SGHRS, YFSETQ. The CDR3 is CASSFPGQGFGNTIYF. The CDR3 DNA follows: TGCGCCAGCAGCTTTCCGGGACAGGGTTTTGGAAACACCATATATTTT.

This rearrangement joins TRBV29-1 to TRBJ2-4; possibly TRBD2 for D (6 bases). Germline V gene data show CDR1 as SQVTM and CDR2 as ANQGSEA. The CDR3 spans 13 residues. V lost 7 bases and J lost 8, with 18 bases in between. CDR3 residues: CSAPDGGTDIQYF. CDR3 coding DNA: TGCAGCGCCCCGGACGGGGGTACGGACATTCAGTACTTC.

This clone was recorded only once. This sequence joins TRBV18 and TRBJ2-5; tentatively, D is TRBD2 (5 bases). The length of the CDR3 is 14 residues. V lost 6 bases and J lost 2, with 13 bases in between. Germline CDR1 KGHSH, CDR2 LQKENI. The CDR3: CASSRGSRQETQYF. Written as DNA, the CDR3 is TGTGCCAGCTCGCGCGGGTCCCGGCAAGAGACCCAGTACTTC.

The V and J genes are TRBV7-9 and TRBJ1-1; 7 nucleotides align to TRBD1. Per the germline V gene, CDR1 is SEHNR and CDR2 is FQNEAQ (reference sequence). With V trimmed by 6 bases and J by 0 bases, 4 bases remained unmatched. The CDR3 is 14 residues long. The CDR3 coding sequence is TGTGCCAGCAGTTGGGGACAGTTGAACACTGAAGCTTTCTTT. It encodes CASSWGQLNTEAFF.

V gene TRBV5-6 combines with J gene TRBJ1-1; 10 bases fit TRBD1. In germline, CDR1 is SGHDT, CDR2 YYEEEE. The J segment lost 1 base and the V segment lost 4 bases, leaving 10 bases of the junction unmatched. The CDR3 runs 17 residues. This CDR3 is CASSPLSGTGANTEAFF. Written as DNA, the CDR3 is TGTGCCAGCAGCCCCCTGTCCGGGACAGGGGCGAACACTGAAGCTTTCTTT.

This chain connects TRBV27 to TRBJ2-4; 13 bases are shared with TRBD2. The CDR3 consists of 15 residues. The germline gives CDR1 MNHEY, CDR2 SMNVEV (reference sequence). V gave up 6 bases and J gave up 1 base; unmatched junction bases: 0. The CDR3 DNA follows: TGTGCCAGCAGGACTAGCGGGAGGGCCAAAAACATTCAGTACTTC. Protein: CASRTSGRAKNIQYF.

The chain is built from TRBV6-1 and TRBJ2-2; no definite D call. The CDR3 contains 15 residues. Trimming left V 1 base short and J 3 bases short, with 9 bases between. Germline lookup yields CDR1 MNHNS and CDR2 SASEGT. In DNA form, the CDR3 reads TGTGCCAGCAGTGAAGAGTTGGGCTACACCGGGGAGCTGTTTTTT. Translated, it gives CASSEELGYTGELFF.

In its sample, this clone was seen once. The CDR3 is CASSDIFRGPYQFF. CDR3 bases: TGTGCCAGCTCGGATATCTTCAGGGGGCCCTATCAGTTCTTC. This chain links TRBV7-2 with TRBJ2-1; 8 bases map to TRBD1. Trimming removed 8 bases from V and 13 bases from J; junction bases left unmatched: 16. CDR1 SGHTA and CDR2 FQGNSA come from the germline V gene. The CDR3 runs to 14 residues.

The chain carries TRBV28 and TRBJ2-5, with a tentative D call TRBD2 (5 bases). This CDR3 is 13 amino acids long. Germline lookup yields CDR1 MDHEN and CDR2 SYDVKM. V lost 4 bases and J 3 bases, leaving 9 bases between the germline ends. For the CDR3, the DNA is TGTGCCAGCAGTTACGGAGGAGAAGAGACCCAGTACTTC. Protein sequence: CASSYGGEETQYF.

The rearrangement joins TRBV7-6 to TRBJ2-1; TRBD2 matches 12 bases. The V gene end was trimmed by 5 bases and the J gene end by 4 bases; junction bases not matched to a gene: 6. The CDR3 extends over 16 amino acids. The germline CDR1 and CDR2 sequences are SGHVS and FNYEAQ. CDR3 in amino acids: CASSRKTSGSYNEQFF. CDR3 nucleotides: TGTGCCAGCAGCCGAAAGACTAGCGGGAGTTACAATGAGCAGTTCTTC.

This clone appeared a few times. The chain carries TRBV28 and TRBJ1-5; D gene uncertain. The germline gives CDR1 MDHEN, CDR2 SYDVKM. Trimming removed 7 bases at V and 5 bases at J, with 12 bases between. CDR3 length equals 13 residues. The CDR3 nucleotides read TGTGCCAGCACCGGCGGCCTCGATCAGCCCCAGCATTTT. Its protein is CASTGGLDQPQHF.